This T cell receptor beta chain originates from a study of blood T cell repertoires in COVID-19 (dated by TCRdb to 2018 to 2020). As for the study more broadly: The collaborator samples originated in the United States, Italy and Spain and spanned the acute and convalescent phases of COVID-19. The material from the prospective study consisted of cDNA or gDNA derived from T cells, B-cell-depleted T cells, or PBMCs. Subjects who had been exposed to COVID-19, were actively infected with it, or had recovered from it provided the deeply sampled blood TCRbeta repertoires that made up the dataset. The repertoires were made available in a free public database intended to serve as a resource for research on the immune response to SARS-CoV-2. Samples were obtained from the ongoing ImmuneRACE study (first 160 participants) and from approximately 1,200 subjects provided by 6 global collaborators. Nearly every sample came with metadata listing a de-identified subject ID, COVID-19 status, age in years and sex. Where available, HLA class I and class II types were obtained from metadata supplied by the sample provider rather than from assay-based typing. What the research found in general, with its limitations: Clinical and demographic metadata were provided uncurated, with the amount varying by source and participant.

Germline trimming amounts to 3 bases on V and 4 bases on J, with 9 as the count of junction bases outside the gene matches. The CDR3 spans 17 residues, from the cysteine through the phenylalanine. Kept here is only the CDR3 DNA, which spans 51 bases and is read in frame from base 1. Sequences LNHDA (CDR1) and SQIVND (CDR2) are obtained from the germline V gene (reference sequence). A second Seattle source provided samples from volunteer blood donors who had recovered from COVID-19. The collaborating institutions used their own protocols to collect whole blood in K2EDTA tubes. For TCRbeta analysis, collaborator samples were shipped as frozen whole blood, as isolated PBMCs, or as DNA extracted from either sample type. Turning to this clone: The target of this receptor is not known. No base quality values were provided; no much bigger clone lies one nucleotide off.

TCRbeta CDR3 regions were amplified from genomic DNA by means of the immunoSEQ Assay, a bias-controlled multiplex PCR. The paper's processing steps were these. The number of nucleated cells in each sample was estimated by amplification of reference gene primers within the assay. Sequence reads were collapsed and filtered to measure the absolute abundance of every unique TCRbeta CDR3 rearrangement. For each sample, productive Simpson clonality was calculated by taking the square root of Simpson's diversity index across productive rearrangements. This is the immuneACCESS table as TCRdb keeps it, with only in-frame sequences that have V and J called. A part of the clones is gone; compared with another copy, unresolved V genes explain less than half, and the rest is unexplained. For V, J and clone size, that table is used; D and trimming come from the DNA. This sample comprises 250,000 or so clones, approximately 90% of them detected only once. About 0.99% of the sample is held by the ten biggest clonotypes.

This clonotype originated in a woman aged 40 to 55 who had recovered from COVID-19. The sequence is built from TRBV19 and TRBJ2-1, with 10 junctional bases fitting TRBD2. The specimen was peripheral blood. The sequenced DNA: TGTGCCAGTAGTATGGTGGGGGGACTAGCGCCTTACAATGAGCAGTTCTTC. This sequence encodes CASSMVGGLAPYNEQFF.